This T cell receptor (beta chain) was recovered during a study of cytomegalovirus exposure and HLA in healthy donors. The overall study: The roughly 700 first-cohort repertoires shared a platform with the approximately 120 validation repertoires, as reported in a later analysis. Study results and caveats: Most TCR sequences were seen very rarely across donors, but some public TCRs occurred in many. Some 150 TCR beta chains were listed as cytomegalovirus-associated.

A remark on this clone: The target antigen is unknown.

Using immunoSEQ multiplex PCR, the repertoire was profiled, and TCRdb retains in-frame clones only, with some absent. This table holds around 240,000 clones, roughly 89% found once. The CDR3 runs 15 residues. Germline V gene lookup returns CDR1 MNHEY and CDR2 SMNVEV (reference sequence). V was trimmed by 3 bases and J by 1 base, leaving 9 bases between them. Sequencing input: PBMCs. The rearrangement uses TRBV27 and TRBJ2-2, with D unresolved. This clonotype was sampled from a woman under 30 in good health and CMV-seronegative. The CDR3 DNA reads as TGTGCCAGCAGTTTCGTTTTCCGGAACACCGGGGAGCTGTTTTTT. This codes for CASSFVFRNTGELFF.